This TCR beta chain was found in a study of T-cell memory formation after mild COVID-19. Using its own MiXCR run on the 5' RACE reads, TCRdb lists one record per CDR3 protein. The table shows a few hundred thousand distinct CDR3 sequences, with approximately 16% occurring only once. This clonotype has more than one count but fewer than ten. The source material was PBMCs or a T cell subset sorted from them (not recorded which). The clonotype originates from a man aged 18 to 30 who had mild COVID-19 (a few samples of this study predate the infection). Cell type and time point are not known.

CDR3 DNA: TGCAGTGCAACTGGGACTCGGCCTATTGCTTTCTTT. Translating gives CSATGTRPIAFF. This chain connects TRBV20-1 to TRBJ1-1, with a possible D match to TRBD1 (5 bases). The germline V and J ends were trimmed by 6 bases and 11 bases, with 19 bases remaining between them. This CDR3 contains 12 residues. Germline V gene sequence: CDR1 DFQATT, CDR2 SNEGSKA (reference sequence).